What follows describes a single TCR beta chain. Its cognate antigen is unknown. Data came from immunoSEQ multiplex PCR; TCRdb stores just in-frame clones and leaves some out. The sample includes 78,000 or so clones, about nine tenths of them seen just once. The CDR3 is 14 amino acids. CDR1 is SNHLY and CDR2 is FYNNEI in the germline V gene. Trimming removed 6 bases from V and 2 bases from J, with 10 bases in between. The sample is drawn from a study of T cell responses to AZD1222 COVID-19 vaccine. Study-level results: Seropositive AZD1222 recipients at baseline numbered only five or six. A mostly white British donor set with more females was recruited, and clonal diversity was possibly underestimated.

The clonotype was recovered from an adult in good health. The gene calls are TRBV2 and TRBJ2-2; D not certain. The sample consisted of peripheral blood, taken on day 0 of AZD1222 vaccination. The CDR3 region has the DNA TGTGCCAGCAGAAGAGACGCCAACACCGGGGAGCTGTTTTTT. Amino acids: CASRRDANTGELFF.